This T cell receptor beta chain was recorded in a study of human T cells and chemical hapten exposure. CDR3 length: 14 amino acids. The junction had 7 bases not matched to a gene; V was cut back by 5 bases and J by 5 bases. The germline CDR1 and CDR2 sequences are SGHAT and FQDESV (reference sequence). Time point: patch test 2, 6 weeks after DPC sensitization. Treatment here: therapeutic diphenylcyclopropenone sensitization with weekly scalp DPC. Drawing of blood took place ahead of applying each patch test. This clonotype was found many times. TCRdb reprocessed the RACE reads via MiXCR and lists one record per CDR3 protein. This sample has some 45,000 distinct CDR3 sequences; more than 8.5% occur once, and the top ten carry 15%.

This clonotype was sampled from a woman between 40 and 50 years old with alopecia areata. Some clones in this sample may be carry-over from other donors' samples. The chain has TRBV11-1 and TRBJ2-7; 9 bases match TRBD1. Source: whole blood, taken in connection with sensitization to the hapten diphenylcyclopropenone (DPC). CDR3 sequence (DNA): TGTGCCAGCAGCCGGGACAGGGCGAGTGACGAGCAGTACTTC. It translates to CASSRDRASDEQYF.